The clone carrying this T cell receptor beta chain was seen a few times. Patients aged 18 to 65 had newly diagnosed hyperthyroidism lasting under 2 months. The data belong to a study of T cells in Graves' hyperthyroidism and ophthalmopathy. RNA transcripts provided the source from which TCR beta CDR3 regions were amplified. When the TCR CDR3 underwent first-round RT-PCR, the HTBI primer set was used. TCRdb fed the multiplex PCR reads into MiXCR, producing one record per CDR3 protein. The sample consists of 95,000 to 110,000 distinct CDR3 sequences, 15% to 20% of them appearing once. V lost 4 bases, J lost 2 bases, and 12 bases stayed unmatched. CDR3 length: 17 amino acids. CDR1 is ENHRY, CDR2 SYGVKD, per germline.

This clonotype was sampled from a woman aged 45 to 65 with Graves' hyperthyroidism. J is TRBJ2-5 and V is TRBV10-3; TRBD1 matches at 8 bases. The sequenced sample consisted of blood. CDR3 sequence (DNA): TGTGCCATCAGTGGAAACGTAGCCAGGGGGCCTCAAGAGACCCAGTACTTC. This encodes CAISGNVARGPQETQYF.